This entry lists 9 T cell receptor beta chains sequenced from one sample in a study of T-cell memory formation after mild COVID-19. Each CDR3 protein is one row after TCRdb ran MiXCR on the 5' RACE reads. The repertoire has hundreds of thousands of distinct CDR3 sequences, roughly 21% of them found once; the top ten carry approximately 8%. Sequencing was done on a sample of PBMCs or a T cell subset sorted from them (not recorded which). The receptor set was obtained from an adult woman who had mild COVID-19 (a few samples of this study predate the infection). Cell type and time point are not known.

This chain links TRBV19 with TRBJ2-7, with 8 bases matching TRBD1. V lost 7 bases and J lost 6; bases outside the gene matches: 8. The CDR3 is 13 residues long. CDR1 is LNHDA and CDR2 is SQIVND in the germline V gene (reference sequence). Here the CDR3 DNA reads TGTGCCAGTATGGAGACAGGGGCGTCCGAGCAGTACTTC. Its protein is CASMETGASEQYF.

This sequence joins TRBV20-1 and TRBJ1-2; no definite D call. Germline CDR1 DFQATT, CDR2 SNEGSKA (reference sequence). Trimming cost V 0 bases and J 7 bases, with 0 bases left between them. The CDR3 spans 9 residues. The CDR3 reads CSARDGYTF. The CDR3, as DNA: TGCAGTGCTAGAGATGGCTACACCTTC.

The V call is TRBV29-1, the J call TRBJ2-2; 14 bases fit TRBD2. After removal of 1 base from V and 4 bases from J, the junction contained 2 bases not matched to a gene. The length of the CDR3 is 16 residues. Germline V gene lookup returns CDR1 SQVTM and CDR2 ANQGSEA. The CDR3 loop reads CSVEATSGRVTGELFF. The CDR3 coding sequence is TGCAGCGTTGAAGCGACTAGCGGGAGGGTCACCGGGGAGCTGTTTTTT.

The table lists this clonotype with a few counts. The rearrangement links TRBV4-3 to TRBJ2-3; 9 nucleotides align to TRBD2. The junction had 4 bases not matched to a gene; V was cut back by 1 base and J by 2 bases. CDR1 is LGHNA and CDR2 is YSLEER in the germline V gene. This CDR3 region has 16 residues. Written as DNA, the CDR3 is TGCGCCAGCAGCCAAGGGGCGGGAGGGTACACAGATACGCAGTATTTT. Amino acids: CASSQGAGGYTDTQYF.

In its sample, this clonotype was seen a few times. The rearrangement uses TRBV5-4 and TRBJ2-3, with 9 bases identical to TRBD2. Germline V lookup: CDR1 SGHNT, CDR2 YYREEE (reference sequence). The CDR3 contains 15 residues. After removal of 6 bases from V and 5 bases from J, the junction contained 10 bases not matched to a gene. The chain's CDR3 is CASTPGGRGRDTQYF. The DNA for the CDR3 is TGTGCCAGCACCCCAGGCGGGAGGGGGAGAGATACGCAGTATTTT. The whole variable domain, remainder taken from reference TRBV5-4 and TRBJ2-3, is ETGVTQSPTHLIKTRGQQVTLRCSSQSGHNTVSWYQQALGQGPQFIFQYYREEENGRGNFPPRFSGLQFPNYSSELNVNALELDDSALYLCASTPGGRGRDTQYFGPGTRLTVL.

This clonotype was detected a few times. This chain uses TRBV27 with TRBJ1-1; D is possibly TRBD1 (5 bases). CDR3 size: 15 residues. The V end was cut by 2 bases, the J end by 0 bases, with 10 bases between. CDR1 MNHEY and CDR2 SMNVEV come from the germline V gene (reference sequence). CDR3 in amino acids: CASSLTTGVNTEAFF. CDR3 bases: TGTGCCAGCAGTTTAACCACGGGGGTGAACACTGAAGCTTTCTTT.

In this sample, this clonotype turned up many times. The CDR3 reads CASRLGRRVYNEQFF. CDR3 in DNA: TGTGCCAGCCGCTTGGGGAGGAGGGTTTACAATGAGCAGTTCTTC. The chain uses TRBV12-3 or TRBV12-4 and TRBJ2-1, with D possibly TRBD2 on 6 matching bases. This CDR3 is 15 amino acids long. V was trimmed by 8 bases and J by 4 bases, leaving 18 bases between them.

This chain connects TRBV5-1 to TRBJ2-1; perhaps TRBD2 as D (5 bases). The CDR3 has 14 amino acids. From germline, CDR1 is SGHRS and CDR2 YFSETQ. Trimming cost V 0 bases and J 7 bases, with 11 bases left between them. CDR3 bases: TGCGCCAGCAGCTTGGGGACTGTCGAGAATGAGCAGTTCTTC. Translated, it gives CASSLGTVENEQFF.

The sample holds one count of this clonotype. The chain has TRBV3-1 and TRBJ2-1, with D maybe TRBD2 (6 bases). The V end was cut by 0 bases, the J end by 2 bases, with 20 bases between. This CDR3 has 19 residues. Per germline, CDR1 LGHDT and CDR2 YNNKEL (reference sequence). The CDR3 protein is CASSQEGGDYPGPYNEQFF. CDR3 nucleotides: TGTGCCAGCAGCCAAGAGGGGGGAGACTACCCCGGCCCCTACAATGAGCAGTTCTTC.